This T cell receptor (beta chain) was recorded in a study of T cell responses to AZD1222 COVID-19 vaccine. Study-level results: Mostly white British, mostly female donors; authors suggested clonal diversity may be underestimated. With dominance at 160-218 and 743-854, vaccine-associated CD4 TCRs spanned spike.

Repertoires were generated with immunoSEQ multiplex PCR, while TCRdb's copy carries only in-frame clones and drops some. This sample yields roughly 46,000 clones, of which 88% are seen a single time; about 25% belongs to the top ten. With respect to this clone: The antigen is undetermined.

CDR1 is SGHTA and CDR2 is FQGNSA in the germline V gene. This CDR3 has 15 residues. The V and J ends lost 1 base and 2 bases respectively, with 9 bases between them. The chain links TRBV7-2 to TRBJ1-5; D uncertain. The clonotype comes from an adult who received the AZD1222 COVID-19 vaccine. The source was peripheral blood, collected 28 days after the second AZD1222 dose. This CDR3 reads CASSLGMGGNQPQHF. The CDR3 coding sequence is TGTGCCAGCAGCTTAGGCATGGGTGGCAATCAGCCCCAGCATTTT. The full variable domain, its missing parts supplied by reference TRBV7-2 and TRBJ1-5, is GAGVSQSPSNKVTEKGKDVELRCDPISGHTALYWYRQSLGQGLEFLIYFQGNSAPDKSGLPSDRFSAERTGGSVSTLTIQRTQQEDSAVYLCASSLGMGGNQPQHFGDGTRLSIL.